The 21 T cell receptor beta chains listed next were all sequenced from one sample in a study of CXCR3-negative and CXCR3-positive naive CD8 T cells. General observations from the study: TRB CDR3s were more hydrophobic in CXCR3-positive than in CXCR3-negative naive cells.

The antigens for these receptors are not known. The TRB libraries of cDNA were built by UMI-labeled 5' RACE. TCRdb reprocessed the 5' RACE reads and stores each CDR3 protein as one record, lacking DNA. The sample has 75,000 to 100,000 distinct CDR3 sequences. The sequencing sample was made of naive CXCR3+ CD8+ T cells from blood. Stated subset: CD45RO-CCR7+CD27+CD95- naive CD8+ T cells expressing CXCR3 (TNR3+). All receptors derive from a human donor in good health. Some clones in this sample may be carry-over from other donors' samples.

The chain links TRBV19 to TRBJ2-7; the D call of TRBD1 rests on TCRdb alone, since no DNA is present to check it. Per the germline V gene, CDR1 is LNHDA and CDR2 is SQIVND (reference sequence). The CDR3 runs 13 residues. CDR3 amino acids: CASSTGEWYEQYF.

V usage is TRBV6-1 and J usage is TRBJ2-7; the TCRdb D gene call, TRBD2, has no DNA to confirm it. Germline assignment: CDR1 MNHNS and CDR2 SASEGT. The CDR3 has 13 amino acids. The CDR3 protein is CASEDGGYYEQYF.

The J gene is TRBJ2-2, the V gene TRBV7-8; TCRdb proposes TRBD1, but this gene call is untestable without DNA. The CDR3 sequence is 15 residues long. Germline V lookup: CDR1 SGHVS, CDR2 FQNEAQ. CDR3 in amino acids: CASSLGRQFSGELFF.

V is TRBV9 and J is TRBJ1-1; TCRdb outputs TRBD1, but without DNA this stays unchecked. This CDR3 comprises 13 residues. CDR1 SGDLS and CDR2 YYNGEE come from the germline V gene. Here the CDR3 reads CASSPGTGPGAFF.

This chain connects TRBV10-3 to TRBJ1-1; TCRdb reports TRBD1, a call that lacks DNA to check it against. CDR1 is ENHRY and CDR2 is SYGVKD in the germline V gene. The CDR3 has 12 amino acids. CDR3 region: CAISEGADEAFF.

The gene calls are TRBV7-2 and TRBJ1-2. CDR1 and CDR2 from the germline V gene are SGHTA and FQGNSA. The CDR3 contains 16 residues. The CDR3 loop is CASSPPLGREYYGYTF.

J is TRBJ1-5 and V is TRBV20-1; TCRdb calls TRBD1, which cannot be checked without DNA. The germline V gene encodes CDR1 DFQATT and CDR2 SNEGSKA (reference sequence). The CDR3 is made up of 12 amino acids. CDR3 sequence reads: CSAMDRGQPQHF.

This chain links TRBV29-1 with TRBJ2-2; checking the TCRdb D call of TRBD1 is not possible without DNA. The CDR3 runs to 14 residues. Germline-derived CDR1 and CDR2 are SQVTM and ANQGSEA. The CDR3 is CSVKDRLNTGELFF.

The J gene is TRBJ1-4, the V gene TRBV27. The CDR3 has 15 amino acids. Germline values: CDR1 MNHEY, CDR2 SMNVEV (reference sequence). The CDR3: CASSLWAGPNEKLFF.

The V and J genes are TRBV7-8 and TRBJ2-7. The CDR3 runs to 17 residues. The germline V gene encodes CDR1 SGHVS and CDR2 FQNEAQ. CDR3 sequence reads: CASSLRLDLSFAYEQYF.

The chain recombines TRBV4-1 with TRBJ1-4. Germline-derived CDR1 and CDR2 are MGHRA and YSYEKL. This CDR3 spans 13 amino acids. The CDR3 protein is CASSQVGNEKLFF.

This chain's CDR3 is CASSPHGGGVYEQFF. The chain combines TRBV9 with TRBJ2-1; with no DNA, the TCRdb D assignment of TRBD2 cannot be verified. This CDR3 is built from 15 residues. Looked up from germline, CDR1 is SGDLS and CDR2 is YYNGEE.

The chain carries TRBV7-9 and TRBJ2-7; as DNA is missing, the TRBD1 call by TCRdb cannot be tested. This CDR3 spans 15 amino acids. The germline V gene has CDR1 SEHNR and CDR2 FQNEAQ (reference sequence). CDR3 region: CASSSGTGERDEQYF.

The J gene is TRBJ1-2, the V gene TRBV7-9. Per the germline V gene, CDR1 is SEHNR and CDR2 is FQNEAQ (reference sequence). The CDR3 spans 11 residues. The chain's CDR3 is CASSLDYGYTF.

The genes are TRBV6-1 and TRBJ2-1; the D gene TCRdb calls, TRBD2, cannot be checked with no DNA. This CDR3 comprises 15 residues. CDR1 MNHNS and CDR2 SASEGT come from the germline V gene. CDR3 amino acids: CASSARGEAYNEQFF.

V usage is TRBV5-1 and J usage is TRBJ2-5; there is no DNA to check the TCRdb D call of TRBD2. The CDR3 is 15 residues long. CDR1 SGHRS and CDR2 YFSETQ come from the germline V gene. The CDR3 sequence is CASSLTPAGEETQYF.

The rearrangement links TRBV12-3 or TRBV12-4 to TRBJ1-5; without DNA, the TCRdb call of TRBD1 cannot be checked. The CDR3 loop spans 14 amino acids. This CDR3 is CASSWGPSNQPQHF.

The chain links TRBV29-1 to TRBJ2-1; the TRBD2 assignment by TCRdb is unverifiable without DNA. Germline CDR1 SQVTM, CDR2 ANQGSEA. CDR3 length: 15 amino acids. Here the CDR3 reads CSAEGRVSSYNEQFF.

The CDR3 spells CASSLAGISVGQFF. The chain combines TRBV7-6 with TRBJ2-1; with no DNA, the TCRdb D assignment of TRBD2 cannot be verified. This CDR3 has 14 amino acids. Germline V CDR1 and CDR2: SGHVS, FNYEAQ.

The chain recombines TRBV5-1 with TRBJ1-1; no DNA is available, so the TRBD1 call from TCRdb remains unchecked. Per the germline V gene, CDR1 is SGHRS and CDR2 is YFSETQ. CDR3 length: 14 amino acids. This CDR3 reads CASSITGTGTEAFF.

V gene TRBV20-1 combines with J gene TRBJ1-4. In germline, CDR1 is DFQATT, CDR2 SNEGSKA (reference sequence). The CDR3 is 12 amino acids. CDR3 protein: CSAKRANEKLFF.